The 9 T cell receptor beta chains given below trace back to one sample, sequenced in a study of blood T cell repertoires in COVID-19. Sequenced by immunoSEQ multiplex PCR; TCRdb stores in-frame clones only, minus some. The table records about 230,000 clones, roughly 87% of them present only once. Material for sequencing was PBMCs or T cells enriched from blood (not recorded which). These receptors originate from a man younger than 45 who had recovered from COVID-19.

The V and J genes are TRBV21-1 and TRBJ1-5; TRBD1, the D gene given by the table, was not confirmed from the DNA. TRBV21-1 counts as a pseudogene. CDR3 size: 21 residues. CDR3 amino acids: CASSLRLQGFLLFVRNQPQHF. CDR3 DNA: TGTGCCAGCAGCCTCCGGCTACAGGGTTTTCTTTTATTTGTTCGCAATCAGCCCCAGCATTTT.

The chain is built from TRBV5-8 and TRBJ1-4; D is undetermined. This CDR3 spans 14 amino acids. V lost 4 bases to trimming and J lost 7 bases, with 14 bases between them. Germline lookup yields CDR1 SGHTS and CDR2 YDEGEE. The CDR3 bases are TGTGCCAGCAGCCCAGGTGCGGGTTTTGAAAAACTGTTTTTT. Translating it yields CASSPGAGFEKLFF. Full variable domain (rest looked up from reference TRBV5-8 and TRBJ1-4): EAGVTQSPTHLIKTRGQQATLRCSPISGHTSVYWYQQALGLGLQFLLWYDEGEERNRGNFPPRFSGRQFPNYSSELNVNALELEDSALYLCASSPGAGFEKLFFGSGTQLSVL.

The V call is TRBV24-1, the J call TRBJ1-4; D gene ambiguous. Trimming removed 9 bases at V and 8 bases at J, with 9 bases between. This CDR3 contains 11 residues. The germline CDR1 and CDR2 sequences are KGHDR and SFDVKD. The CDR3 spells CATGPIEKLFF. Here the CDR3 DNA reads TGTGCCACCGGCCCGATAGAAAAACTGTTTTTT.

This chain uses TRBV5-1 with TRBJ1-2, with TRBD1 as a possible D gene (6 bases). CDR1 and CDR2 from the germline V gene are SGHRS and YFSETQ. The CDR3 is 13 residues long. V gave up 4 bases and J gave up 5 bases, with 12 bases separating them. The CDR3: CASSEQGIYGYTF. The CDR3 coding sequence is TGCGCCAGCAGCGAGCAGGGGATATATGGCTACACCTTC.

This chain connects TRBV7-9 to TRBJ1-1; D gene uncertain. This CDR3 is built from 15 residues. Trimming took off 5 bases at V and 4 bases at J, with 17 bases between the two ends. Per the germline V gene, CDR1 is SEHNR and CDR2 is FQNEAQ (reference sequence). The DNA of the CDR3 is TGTGCCAGCAGCCGTGGGCCCCAAACCCTCACTGAAGCTTTCTTT. Translated, it gives CASSRGPQTLTEAFF.

The chain uses TRBV7-9 and TRBJ1-3, with D possibly matching TRBD1 (5 bases). Per germline, CDR1 SEHNR and CDR2 FQNEAQ (reference sequence). The CDR3 covers 15 residues. The V end was cut by 10 bases, the J end by 0 bases, with 16 bases between. The CDR3 loop reads CATDRDRDSGNTIYF. For the CDR3, the DNA is TGTGCCACCGACAGAGATAGGGACTCTGGAAACACCATATATTTT.

The chain combines TRBV11-3 with TRBJ2-7; TRBD2 might be the D (7 bases). From germline, CDR1 is SGHNT and CDR2 YENEEA. CDR3 length equals 15 residues. Trimming left V 4 bases short and J 1 base short, with 14 bases between. CDR3 in amino acids: CASSYRTAGSYEQYF. The CDR3 nucleotides read TGTGCCAGCAGCTACCGGACAGCGGGATCCTACGAGCAGTACTTC.

The chain recombines TRBV7-9 with TRBJ1-1; 9 bases map to TRBD1. CDR3 size: 14 residues. The V and J ends lost 6 bases and 4 bases, in that order; junction bases with no gene match: 6. Germline CDR1 SEHNR, CDR2 FQNEAQ (reference sequence). This chain's CDR3 is CASRRVQGATEAFF. The DNA for the CDR3 is TGTGCCAGCAGACGAGTACAGGGGGCCACTGAAGCTTTCTTT.

This chain connects TRBV11-2 to TRBJ1-2; 8 bases match TRBD1. The ends lost 5 bases at V and 5 bases at J; junction bases unmatched: 10. Germline lookup yields CDR1 SGHAT and CDR2 FQNNGV. The length of the CDR3 is 15 residues. CDR3 coding DNA: TGTGCCAGCAGCCCCTGGGAGGACAGGGAGTATGGCTACACCTTC. Its protein is CASSPWEDREYGYTF.